The 15 T cell receptor beta chains in this list originate from one sample, sequenced in a study of T cells in Graves' hyperthyroidism and ophthalmopathy. RNA transcripts were the template for amplifying TCR beta CDR3 regions. HTBI primers were the set used in a first-round RT-PCR of the TCR CDR3. One entry per CDR3 protein, called by TCRdb with MiXCR from the multiplex PCR reads. The data show 300,000 to 450,000 distinct CDR3 sequences, around a quarter seen once. The specimen sequenced was blood. The receptors shown here come from a man aged 45-65 years with Graves' hyperthyroidism.

A few counts support this clonotype. The chain recombines TRBV20-1 with TRBJ1-2; D not certain. The CDR3 has 13 residues. Trimming removed 1 base at V and 2 bases at J, with 8 bases between. From germline, CDR1 is DFQATT and CDR2 SNEGSKA (reference sequence). The CDR3 nucleotides read TGCAGTGCTAGAGGGCAGGAAAACTATGGCTACACCTTC. Translated, it gives CSARGQENYGYTF.

J is TRBJ2-6 and V is TRBV18; 7 bases agree with TRBD1. Germline lookup yields CDR1 KGHSH and CDR2 LQKENI. Trimming took 8 bases from V and 4 from J; bases not matched to a gene: 14. The CDR3 sequence is 17 residues long. The CDR3 loop reads CASPRQGSALGANVLTF. CDR3 nucleotides: TGTGCCAGCCCGCGACAGGGTTCCGCTCTGGGGGCCAACGTCCTGACTTTC.

This clonotype occurred a few times. The chain is built from TRBV30 and TRBJ2-3; no definite D call. Between the trimmed V and J ends, which lost 2 bases and 2 bases, there was a span of 14 bases. Germline V gene data show CDR1 as GTSNPN and CDR2 as SVGIG (reference sequence). CDR3 length: 15 amino acids. CDR3 region: CAWSKTGSFTDTQYF. CDR3 nucleotide sequence: TGTGCCTGGAGTAAGACTGGCAGTTTCACAGATACGCAGTATTTT.

This rearrangement joins TRBV6-1 to TRBJ2-1; TRBD2 agrees at 10 bases. J gave up 9 bases and V 6 bases, and 14 bases lay outside the gene matches. The CDR3 is 16 amino acids. Looked up from germline, CDR1 is MNHNS and CDR2 is SASEGT. Here the CDR3 DNA reads TGTGCCAGCAGGTCCCTTCTAGCGGGAGAAAGTAGTGAGCAGTTCTTC. Amino acids: CASRSLLAGESSEQFF.

This clonotype was counted ten times or more. The chain joins TRBV3-1 to TRBJ2-1, with a possible D match to TRBD2 (6 bases). Germline V lookup: CDR1 LGHDT, CDR2 YNNKEL (reference sequence). This CDR3 spans 13 amino acids. Trimming took off 5 bases at V and 6 bases at J, with 11 bases between the two ends. The CDR3 DNA is TGTGCCAGCAGCTCTCTAGCGTTCAATGAGCAGTTCTTC. Protein: CASSSLAFNEQFF.

This clonotype was found many times. This chain joins TRBV27 and TRBJ2-1; 7 nucleotides match TRBD1. Losses at the gene ends were 0 bases for V and 6 bases for J; bases not matched to a gene: 2. Germline V CDR1 and CDR2: MNHEY, SMNVEV (reference sequence). The CDR3 runs to 14 residues. CDR3 nucleotide sequence: TGTGCCAGCAGTTTATCGAACAGGGGCAATGAGCAGTTCTTC. Its translation is CASSLSNRGNEQFF.

The sample holds a few counts of this clonotype. The gene calls are TRBV27 and TRBJ1-2; tentative D call: TRBD1 (5 bases). Germline-derived CDR1 and CDR2 are MNHEY and SMNVEV (reference sequence). V was pared by 6 bases and J by 8 bases, with 16 bases between. The CDR3 loop spans 13 amino acids. CDR3 nucleotides: TGTGCCAGCAGCCCCTGGGGGTATGGGGGCTACACCTTC. This gives the protein CASSPWGYGGYTF.

The chain is built from TRBV30 and TRBJ1-2, with D possibly TRBD1 on 6 matching bases. The length of the CDR3 is 13 residues. Germline V gene lookup returns CDR1 GTSNPN and CDR2 SVGIG (reference sequence). The germline V and J ends were trimmed by 0 bases and 4 bases, with 9 bases remaining between them. As DNA, the CDR3 is TGTGCCTGGAGTGTTGGGGGGCTCTATGGCTACACCTTC. It encodes CAWSVGGLYGYTF.

V gene TRBV27 combines with J gene TRBJ2-5; D remains unclear. The ends were cut back, 5 bases at V and 0 bases at J, with 7 bases in the middle. Germline CDR1 reads MNHEY; CDR2 reads SMNVEV (reference sequence). The CDR3 consists of 13 residues. CDR3 in amino acids: CASSKQYQETQYF. The DNA for the CDR3 is TGTGCCAGCAGTAAGCAGTACCAAGAGACCCAGTACTTC.

This clonotype was seen at least ten times. The chain is built from TRBV11-2 and TRBJ2-7; D ambiguous. In germline, CDR1 is SGHAT, CDR2 FQNNGV. The CDR3 covers 12 residues. V lost 5 bases to trimming and J lost 0 bases, with 5 bases between them. The CDR3 DNA sequence: TGTGCCAGCAGCGAAGTCTCCTACGAGCAGTACTTC. It codes for CASSEVSYEQYF.

This clonotype appeared many times. This sequence joins TRBV7-9 and TRBJ2-1; D is undetermined. The CDR3 has 14 amino acids. The germline gives CDR1 SEHNR, CDR2 FQNEAQ (reference sequence). Trimming removed 5 bases at V and 4 bases at J, with 12 bases between. The CDR3 protein is CASSQYVGYNEQFF. The CDR3 bases are TGTGCCAGCAGCCAATATGTCGGGTACAATGAGCAGTTCTTC.

The chain couples TRBV5-4 to TRBJ2-1, with 9 bases matching TRBD2. With 0 bases clipped from V and 7 bases from J, the junction kept 8 bases outside the gene matches. CDR1 SGHNT and CDR2 YYREEE come from the germline V gene (reference sequence). The CDR3 runs to 16 residues. The CDR3 bases are TGTGCCAGCAGCTTGGGTAGTAGCGGGAGTCGTAATGAGCAGTTCTTC. Translating it yields CASSLGSSGSRNEQFF.

The CDR3 region is CASRTHDNEQFF. CDR3 coding DNA: TGTGCCAGCAGAACCCACGACAATGAGCAGTTCTTC. This chain connects TRBV27 to TRBJ2-1; no definite D call. V shed 6 bases and J shed 5 bases, with 8 bases lying between them. Germline lookup yields CDR1 MNHEY and CDR2 SMNVEV (reference sequence). The CDR3 has 12 residues.

This rearrangement joins TRBV14 to TRBJ2-1; 10 nucleotides line up with TRBD1. The CDR3 loop spans 17 amino acids. Germline loops: CDR1 SGHDN, CDR2 FVKESK. The V and J ends lost 1 base and 10 bases, in that order; junction bases with no gene match: 13. Here the CDR3 DNA reads TGTGCCAGCAGCCAAGTCCGTCCCGGGACAGGGGTTCACGAGCAGTTCTTC. It is translated as CASSQVRPGTGVHEQFF.

As for this clonotype: A read error may be the cause here, since a much bigger clone is one base away. CDR3 DNA sequence: TGTGCCAGCAGCCTCCAGAGCGGGACCCAAGAGACCCAGTACTTC. Its protein product is CASSLQSGTQETQYF. This chain connects TRBV11-1 to TRBJ2-5; 7 bases map to TRBD2. Per germline, CDR1 SGHAT and CDR2 FQDESV (reference sequence). V trimming: 5 bases; J trimming: 1 base; junction bases outside the gene matches: 7. This CDR3 has 15 amino acids.